One sample yielded the 11 T cell receptor beta chains listed below, sequenced in a study of blood T cell repertoires in COVID-19. The assay was immunoSEQ multiplex PCR, and TCRdb's table has in-frame clones only and misses some. The table lists 60,000 to 70,000 clones, about 80% of them singletons, with approximately 55% in the top ten. The sequenced sample was peripheral blood. The receptor source for this set is a woman older than 75 with acute or convalescent COVID-19.

The V and J genes are TRBV18 and TRBJ2-7; tentative D call: TRBD2 (6 bases). Trimming left V 2 bases short and J 1 base short, with 12 bases between. This CDR3 comprises 15 residues. Germline V gene lookup returns CDR1 KGHSH and CDR2 LQKENI. CDR3 protein: CASSPRAAGSYEQYF. DNA for the CDR3: TGTGCCAGCTCACCAAGGGCGGCGGGATCCTACGAGCAGTACTTC.

The rearrangement joins TRBV28 to TRBJ2-2; TRBD1 matches 7 bases. Trimming cost V 3 bases and J 5 bases; bases outside gene matches: 12. This CDR3 has 17 residues. Germline CDR1 reads MDHEN; CDR2 reads SYDVKM. CDR3 protein: CASSFPRQGSETGELFF. CDR3 DNA sequence: TGTGCCAGCAGTTTCCCCCGACAGGGTTCGGAAACCGGGGAGCTGTTTTTT.

This chain connects TRBV9 to TRBJ2-7, with TRBD1 matching 10 bases. CDR1 and CDR2 (germline): SGDLS, YYNGEE. V lost 4 bases and J lost 6; bases outside the gene matches: 1. This CDR3 comprises 12 residues. DNA of the CDR3: TGTGCCAGCAGCTGGACAGGGGGCGAGCAGTACTTC. This translates into CASSWTGGEQYF.

In this sample, this clone turned up once. The V gene is TRBV30, the J gene TRBJ1-2, with D maybe TRBD1 (5 bases). The CDR3 has 13 residues. V dropped 0 bases and J dropped 2 bases, with 7 bases sitting between them. Germline V CDR1 and CDR2: GTSNPN, SVGIG (reference sequence). The CDR3 region has the DNA TGTGCCTGGAGTGTGTACAGGAACTATGGCTACACCTTC. Amino acids: CAWSVYRNYGYTF.

V is TRBV18 and J is TRBJ2-1; 12 nucleotides align to TRBD2. The CDR3 covers 14 residues. CDR1 KGHSH and CDR2 LQKENI come from the germline V gene. V shed 5 bases and J 8 bases; nucleotides not matched to a gene: 4. The CDR3: CASSSTSGSDEQFF. Here the CDR3 DNA reads TGTGCCAGCTCATCGACTAGCGGGAGTGATGAGCAGTTCTTC.

The V gene is TRBV27, the J gene TRBJ1-6; D unresolved. This CDR3 region has 15 residues. The V gene's germline CDR1 is MNHEY and CDR2 SMNVEV (reference sequence). Between the trimmed V and J ends, which lost 6 bases and 0 bases, there was a span of 9 bases. The CDR3 reads CASREQSSYNSPLHF. DNA for the CDR3: TGTGCCAGCAGGGAACAGAGCTCCTATAATTCACCCCTCCACTTT.

This clone has more than one count but fewer than ten. This chain uses TRBV4-1 with TRBJ2-3; D not resolved. CDR3 size: 15 residues. The ends were cut back, 4 bases at V and 1 base at J, with 12 bases in the middle. Germline lookup yields CDR1 MGHRA and CDR2 YSYEKL. The CDR3 is CASSPHGAGTDTQYF. For the CDR3, the DNA is TGCGCCAGCAGCCCCCACGGAGCCGGCACAGATACGCAGTATTTT.

This chain uses TRBV12-3 or TRBV12-4 with TRBJ1-5; 7 nucleotides agree with TRBD1. This CDR3 is built from 13 residues. The V segment lost 8 bases and the J segment 7 bases; nucleotides outside the gene matches: 8. CDR3 amino acids: CASGDRAGQPQHF. In DNA, the CDR3 is TGTGCCAGCGGAGACAGGGCTGGACAGCCCCAGCATTTT.

V and J are TRBV10-3 and TRBJ2-1; 8 bases are a match to TRBD2. The CDR3 has 15 residues. Germline CDR1 and CDR2: ENHRY and SYGVKD. With 6 bases clipped from V and 6 bases from J, the junction kept 10 bases outside the gene matches. CDR3 protein: CAISGQRERTNEQFF. CDR3 nucleotides: TGTGCCATCAGCGGACAGCGGGAGAGAACCAATGAGCAGTTCTTC.

The chain is built from TRBV24-1 and TRBJ2-1; D is unclear. Trimming shortened V by 0 bases and J by 6 bases, and 8 bases separated the two germline ends. The CDR3 sequence is 14 residues long. Germline assignment: CDR1 KGHDR and CDR2 SFDVKD. CDR3 loop: CATSDLGATNEQFF. The CDR3 DNA is TGTGCCACCAGTGATTTGGGAGCCACCAATGAGCAGTTCTTC.

The chain has TRBV3-1 (or the pseudogene TRBV3-2) and TRBJ2-7, with 9 bases lining up with TRBD2. This CDR3 region has 13 residues. In germline, CDR1 is LGHDT, CDR2 YNNKEL (reference sequence). With 2 bases clipped from V and 7 bases from J, the junction kept 3 bases outside the gene matches. CDR3 loop: CASSQFLAGEQYF. CDR3 nucleotides: TGTGCCAGCAGCCAATTCCTAGCGGGGGAGCAGTACTTC.